This is a list of T cell receptor beta chains from one sample in a study of T cell repertoires in cytomegalovirus infection. The antigens for these receptors are not known. TCRdb processed the reads anew with MiXCR; each CDR3 protein has one entry. The data contain roughly 570,000 distinct CDR3 sequences, about 39% of them singletons. Sample: cultured PBMCs, taken from culture after CMV antigen stimulation. All receptors come from a human donor in good health (CMV status not recorded). Some clones in this sample may be carry-over from other donors' samples. Each CDR3 is given with its conserved first and last residue. The D gene is left open where the match is weak. The size of a clone is reported for some rows only, either as once, few or many, or as a class for expanded clones.

size | J | length | D | V | DNA | CDR3
few | TRBJ2-5 | 13 | . | TRBV7-9 | TGTGCCAGCAGCTTAGTAACCGGGGAGACCCAGTACTTC | CASSLVTGETQYF
few | TRBJ2-7 | 13 | . | TRBV6-1 | TGTGCCAGCAGTGAAGGGGATAGTCACGAGCAGTACTTC | CASSEGDSHEQYF
. | TRBJ2-7 | 12 | TRBD1 | TRBV6-2/TRBV6-3 | TGTGCCAGCGGACAGGGGACCTACGAGCAGTACTTC | CASGQGTYEQYF
. | TRBJ2-7 | 14 | TRBD1 | TRBV2 | TGTGCCAGCAGTGTAACCGGGACAGGGTACGAGCAGTACTTC | CASSVTGTGYEQYF
many | TRBJ2-3 | 16 | . | TRBV7-2 | TGTGCCAGCAGCTTAGGTTCCGGACGAGTCTTGCATACGCAGTATTTT | CASSLGSGRVLHTQYF
. | TRBJ2-5 | 14 | . | TRBV12-3/TRBV12-4 | TGTGCCAGCAGTTTAAGCTACACCCAAGAGACCCAGTACTTC | CASSLSYTQETQYF
. | TRBJ2-4 | 16 | TRBD2 | TRBV28 | TGTGCCAGCAGTTTAACTAGCGGGGGGGCTGTGGACTTTCAGTACTTC | CASSLTSGGAVDFQYF
few | TRBJ2-5 | 14 | . | TRBV7-2 | TGTGCCAGCAGCCCAGCCGGCGGCCAAGAGACCCAGTACTTC | CASSPAGGQETQYF
few | TRBJ1-1 | 16 | . | TRBV7-8 | TGTGCCAGCAGCTTAGGGAGGGCCGGGCGGAACACTGAAGCTTTCTTT | CASSLGRAGRNTEAFF
few | TRBJ2-1 | 16 | . | TRBV20-1 | TGCAGTGCTAGAGACCCTATAGGGACGGGATATAGTGAGCAGTTCTTC | CSARDPIGTGYSEQFF
. | TRBJ1-2 | 14 | TRBD1 | TRBV5-1 | TGCGCCAGCAGCGTGACAGGGGGGCTATTGGGCTACACCTTC | CASSVTGGLLGYTF
many | TRBJ2-5 | 14 | . | TRBV7-2 | TGTGCCAGCAGCCTCCGGGACCCTGGGGAGACCCAGTACTTC | CASSLRDPGETQYF
. | TRBJ2-7 | 14 | TRBD1 | TRBV12-3/TRBV12-4 | TGTGCCAGCACCTTACAGGGGACGAACTACGAGCAGTACTTC | CASTLQGTNYEQYF
. | TRBJ1-5 | 13 | . | TRBV29-1 | TGCAGCGCTGGGGAATCCCCCAATCAGCCCCAGCATTTT | CSAGESPNQPQHF
. | TRBJ2-2 | 15 | . | TRBV4-2 | TGTGCCAGCCGCCAAGTTAGTGGGGACCCCGGGGAGCTGTTTTTT | CASRQVSGDPGELFF
. | TRBJ1-2 | 12 | . | TRBV18 | TGTGCCAGCTCACCGATCCCGGAAGGCTACACCTTC | CASSPIPEGYTF
. | TRBJ1-6 | 16 | . | TRBV5-6 | TGTGCCAGCAGCTTAGAAGGGCCGCTACTTAATTCACCCCTCCACTTT | CASSLEGPLLNSPLHF
. | TRBJ2-1 | 14 | . | TRBV11-2 | TGTGCCAGCAGCTACCTGAGCTCCTACAATGAGCAGTTCTTC | CASSYLSSYNEQFF
. | TRBJ1-2 | 15 | . | TRBV12-3/TRBV12-4 | TGTGCCAGCAGCCTCGGGGGCGTCGTCGGGTATGGCTACACCTTC | CASSLGGVVGYGYTF
many | TRBJ1-5 | 14 | . | TRBV7-2 | TGTGCCAGCAGTCTAGTATGGGGTAATCAGCCCCAGCATTTT | CASSLVWGNQPQHF
. | TRBJ1-6 | 15 | TRBD1 | TRBV27 | TGTGCCAGCACCGAGAGGACAGGGGCTCGTTCACCCCTCCACTTT | CASTERTGARSPLHF
. | TRBJ1-2 | 13 | . | TRBV7-9 | TGTGCCAGCAGCTTCGCTACTAACTATGGCTACACCTTC | CASSFATNYGYTF
. | TRBJ1-4 | 18 | TRBD1 | TRBV14 | TGTGCCAGCAGCCAAGGATGGGACAGGACTGGGACTAATGAAAAACTGTTTTTT | CASSQGWDRTGTNEKLFF
. | TRBJ2-1 | 16 | TRBD1 | TRBV6-2/TRBV6-3 | TGTGCCAGCAGTTACTCTCGGGACAGGGTGTTCGATGAGCAGTTCTTC | CASSYSRDRVFDEQFF
few | TRBJ2-5 | 14 | . | TRBV11-2 | TGTGCCAGCAGCCAGGGGGGGGGGCGGGAGACCCAGTACTTC | CASSQGGGRETQYF
. | TRBJ2-1 | 14 | . | TRBV4-3 | TGCGCCAGCAGCCCAGGGCTAGCAACGGGTGAGCAGTTCTTC | CASSPGLATGEQFF
many | TRBJ2-1 | 14 | . | TRBV7-9 | TGTGCCAGCAGCTTGGGACTTCGCTACAATGAGCAGTTCTTC | CASSLGLRYNEQFF
many | TRBJ2-1 | 15 | TRBD2 | TRBV12-3/TRBV12-4 | TGTGCCAGCAGCGAGACTAGCGGGGGGGCGCATGAGCAGTTCTTC | CASSETSGGAHEQFF
. | TRBJ1-6 | 14 | . | TRBV3-1 | TGTGCCAGCAGCCGGCGGGAGCCCGTGTCACCCCTCCACTTT | CASSRREPVSPLHF
. | TRBJ2-3 | 18 | . | TRBV6-6 | TGTGCCAGCAGTTACCCTCGAAGTGGCGGGCCAAGCACAGATACGCAGTATTTT | CASSYPRSGGPSTDTQYF
. | TRBJ1-5 | 15 | . | TRBV5-8 | TGTGCCACCCAACCGGCGGGCGCCTACAATCAGCCCCAGCATTTT | CATQPAGAYNQPQHF
few | TRBJ1-1 | 13 | TRBD1 | TRBV7-8 | TGTGCCAGTAGGGGACAGCCCTACACTGAAGCTTTCTTT | CASRGQPYTEAFF
many | TRBJ1-2 | 18 | TRBD1 | TRBV7-2 | TGTGCCAGCAGCTTAGTAGGGGGCCTACAGGGACCCATCTATGGCTACACCTTC | CASSLVGGLQGPIYGYTF
. | TRBJ2-7 | 17 | TRBD2 | TRBV10-3 | TGTGCCATCAGACCGACTAGCGGGAGGGCCTCGGCGGACGAGCAGTACTTC | CAIRPTSGRASADEQYF
. | TRBJ2-1 | 14 | TRBD2 | TRBV12-5 | TGTGCTAGTGTCGCGGGGGAGAGATACAATGAGCAGTTCTTC | CASVAGERYNEQFF
. | TRBJ1-6 | 12 | . | TRBV7-9 | TGTGCCAGCGGGACGTCTAATTCACCCCTCCACTTT | CASGTSNSPLHF
. | TRBJ1-6 | 14 | . | TRBV4-3 | TGCGCCAGCAGCCACCTGCCTGGAAATTCACCCCTCCACTTT | CASSHLPGNSPLHF